The 24 T cell receptor beta chains listed next were all sequenced from one sample in a study of blood T cell repertoires in COVID-19. The protocol was immunoSEQ multiplex PCR, while the TCRdb copy is restricted to in-frame clones and leaves out a portion. The sample lists roughly 220,000 clones; about 80% were seen once. The sample consisted of PBMCs or T cells enriched from blood (not recorded which). The receptors here all came from a man aged 35-49 years who had recovered from COVID-19.

This chain connects TRBV29-1 to TRBJ2-7; 7 positions match TRBD1. The CDR3 covers 11 residues. The V segment lost 7 bases and the J segment 4 bases; nucleotides outside the gene matches: 4. Germline V gene data show CDR1 as SQVTM and CDR2 as ANQGSEA. CDR3 nucleotides: TGCAGCGGGGGACAGATTTACGAGCAGTACTTC. The encoded protein is CSGGQIYEQYF.

The V call is TRBV5-1, the J call TRBJ1-3; 11 bases agree with TRBD1. Germline CDR1 reads SGHRS; CDR2 reads YFSETQ. Trimming removed 5 bases from V and 0 bases from J; junction bases left unmatched: 4. The length of the CDR3 is 16 residues. CDR3 amino acids: CASRPGTGGSGNTIYF. DNA of the CDR3: TGCGCCAGCAGGCCCGGGACAGGGGGCTCTGGAAACACCATATATTTT.

This chain uses TRBV27 with TRBJ1-5, with TRBD1 as a possible D gene (5 bases). The CDR3 length is 14 residues. Germline assignment: CDR1 MNHEY and CDR2 SMNVEV (reference sequence). Trimming removed 5 bases at V and 6 bases at J, with 14 bases between. In DNA, the CDR3 is TGTGCCAGCAGTCCAAAGTGGGGCGGTCAGCCCCAGCATTTT. Translated, it gives CASSPKWGGQPQHF.

The rearrangement links TRBV7-2 to TRBJ2-1, with 14 bases fitting TRBD2. Losses at the gene ends were 0 bases for V and 3 bases for J; bases not matched to a gene: 10. Germline V gives CDR1 SGHTA, CDR2 FQGNSA. The CDR3 has 20 amino acids. For the CDR3, the DNA is TGTGCCAGCAGCTTAGCCTACCGGACTAGCGGGGGGCCGATCTACAATGAGCAGTTCTTC. Encoded protein: CASSLAYRTSGGPIYNEQFF.

The chain recombines TRBV28 with TRBJ1-1; TRBD1 might be the D (6 bases). V gave up 11 bases and J gave up 2 bases, with 15 bases separating them. Germline loops: CDR1 MDHEN, CDR2 SYDVKM. The CDR3 runs to 13 residues. Here the CDR3 DNA reads TGTGCCGGAACCCAACAGGGAAACACTGAAGCTTTCTTT. It encodes CAGTQQGNTEAFF.

This chain links TRBV7-3 with TRBJ2-3, with TRBD2 matching over 8 bases. Trimming removed 7 bases from V and 3 bases from J; junction bases left unmatched: 9. Germline V gene lookup returns CDR1 SGHTA and CDR2 FQGTGA. There are 15 residues in the CDR3. The CDR3 DNA reads as TGTGCCAGCACCCCTTGGCGGGAGGAAACAGATACGCAGTATTTT. Encoded protein: CASTPWREETDTQYF.

This chain uses TRBV19 with TRBJ1-2; D is ambiguous. Trimming pared 6 bases from V and 4 bases from J, leaving 24 bases between. The germline V gene encodes CDR1 LNHDA and CDR2 SQIVND (reference sequence). The length of the CDR3 is 17 residues. CDR3 sequence (DNA): TGTGCCAGTAGCCCCCGGCAGGTCGGTCGTCTAATCTATGGCTACACCTTC. Encoded protein: CASSPRQVGRLIYGYTF.

The chain uses TRBV7-8 and TRBJ2-7; D perhaps matches TRBD1 (5 bases). The CDR3 consists of 15 residues. Germline values: CDR1 SGHVS, CDR2 FQNEAQ. Trimming pared 2 bases from V and 2 bases from J, leaving 13 bases between. The CDR3 region is CASSLPTAKAYEQYF. CDR3 sequence (DNA): TGTGCCAGCAGCTTACCGACAGCGAAAGCCTACGAGCAGTACTTC.

V is TRBV5-1 and J is TRBJ2-6; D perhaps matches TRBD1 (6 bases). The germline V and J ends were trimmed by 5 bases and 0 bases, with 12 bases remaining between them. The CDR3 totals 16 residues. Germline V gives CDR1 SGHRS, CDR2 YFSETQ. This CDR3 is CASSWTVNSGANVLTF. CDR3 bases: TGCGCCAGCAGTTGGACAGTCAACTCTGGGGCCAACGTCCTGACTTTC.

V usage is TRBV6-7 and J usage is TRBJ2-4; 10 bases are a match to TRBD2. TRBV6-7 is reported as an ORF; its role is uncertain. V dropped 1 base and J dropped 5; count of bases not matched to a gene: 8. This CDR3 is 17 amino acids long. CDR3 coding DNA: TGTGCCAGCAGTTACTTGTTAGCGGGGGGCTTAGAAAACATTCAGTACTTC. Translated: CASSYLLAGGLENIQYF.

This chain uses TRBV18 with TRBJ2-2; D gene ambiguous. This CDR3 is built from 15 residues. CDR1 and CDR2 from the germline V gene are KGHSH and LQKENI. Trimming pared 5 bases from V and 0 bases from J, leaving 10 bases between. As DNA, the CDR3 is TGTGCCAGCTCATCCGCGGTAGCGAACACCGGGGAGCTGTTTTTT. Amino acid sequence: CASSSAVANTGELFF.

The chain joins TRBV10-3 to TRBJ1-5; D perhaps matches TRBD1 (6 bases). Germline V gene lookup returns CDR1 ENHRY and CDR2 SYGVKD. CDR3 length: 13 residues. Trimming took 5 bases from V and 3 from J, leaving 8 bases between them. Here the CDR3 reads CAISWDNNQPQHF. CDR3 DNA sequence: TGTGCCATCAGTTGGGACAACAATCAGCCCCAGCATTTT.

The chain links TRBV19 to TRBJ1-4; 7 nucleotides line up with TRBD1. This CDR3 is built from 15 residues. Germline assignment: CDR1 LNHDA and CDR2 SQIVND (reference sequence). V shed 4 bases and J 5 bases; nucleotides not matched to a gene: 7. CDR3 loop: CASSTRDRSNEKLFF. Here the CDR3 DNA reads TGTGCCAGTAGTACCCGGGACAGATCGAATGAAAAACTGTTTTTT.

The chain has TRBV6-5 and TRBJ1-5, with 9 nucleotides matching TRBD1. CDR1 is MNHEY and CDR2 is SVGAGI in the germline V gene. V gave up 7 bases and J gave up 6 bases; unmatched junction bases: 7. The CDR3 is 14 amino acids. CDR3 coding DNA: TGTGCCAGCAAAAGAGACAGGGGGGGTCAGCCCCAGCATTTT. Translation: CASKRDRGGQPQHF.

This clone was recorded a few times. V usage is TRBV12-3 or TRBV12-4 and J usage is TRBJ2-7; D ambiguous. V was pared by 6 bases and J by 2 bases, with 11 bases between. The CDR3 length is 13 residues. CDR3 protein: CASSLRGTYEQYF. CDR3 bases: TGTGCCAGCAGCCTACGAGGAACCTACGAGCAGTACTTC.

This sequence joins TRBV30 and TRBJ2-7; a weak D match, TRBD2 (7 bases). The CDR3 length is 16 residues. Germline V lookup: CDR1 GTSNPN, CDR2 SVGIG (reference sequence). V lost 3 bases to trimming and J lost 0 bases, with 18 bases between them. The CDR3 reads CAWRGGGIWSSYEQYF. In DNA, the CDR3 is TGTGCCTGGAGAGGGGGGGGAATTTGGAGCTCCTACGAGCAGTACTTC.

The J gene is TRBJ2-3, the V gene TRBV11-2; D remains ambiguous. There are 13 residues in the CDR3. Trimming took 8 bases from V and 2 from J, leaving 11 bases between them. CDR1 and CDR2 (germline): SGHAT, FQNNGV. CDR3 region: CASCRSPTDTQYF. In DNA, the CDR3 is TGTGCCAGCTGTAGGAGCCCCACAGATACGCAGTATTTT.

This clone has a single count. The chain is built from TRBV7-7 and TRBJ2-7, with a tentative D call TRBD2 (6 bases). The CDR3 spans 13 residues. Germline lookup yields CDR1 SSHAT and CDR2 FNYEAQ (reference sequence). V gave up 2 bases and J gave up 3 bases, with 8 bases separating them. For the CDR3, the DNA is TGTGCCAGCAGCTTAAGTAGCGGCTACGAGCAGTACTTC. Translation gives CASSLSSGYEQYF.

This chain links TRBV28 with TRBJ1-1, with 11 bases that match TRBD1. Trimming cost V 8 bases and J 8 bases; bases outside gene matches: 7. This CDR3 is 13 amino acids long. The germline gives CDR1 MDHEN, CDR2 SYDVKM. This chain's CDR3 is CASLMGQGGEAFF. The CDR3 nucleotides are TGTGCCAGCCTAATGGGACAGGGGGGGGAAGCTTTCTTT.

The chain is built from TRBV4-3 and TRBJ1-1; 7 positions match TRBD1. V dropped 4 bases and J dropped 1; count of bases not matched to a gene: 0. Germline CDR1 LGHNA, CDR2 YSLEER. This CDR3 region has 13 residues. The CDR3 DNA sequence: TGCGCCAGCAGCCGGGACAGGAACACTGAAGCTTTCTTT. This encodes CASSRDRNTEAFF.

The V gene is TRBV7-3, the J gene TRBJ2-2, with D tentatively TRBD2 (5 bases). Germline CDR1 SGHTA, CDR2 FQGTGA. Trimming stripped 0 bases from V and 5 bases from J, with 13 bases between. CDR3 length equals 16 residues. The CDR3 DNA sequence: TGTGCCAGCAGCTTAACGGGGAGCCGGTTAACCGGGGAGCTGTTTTTT. This encodes CASSLTGSRLTGELFF.

The chain carries TRBV6-1 and TRBJ1-2, with D tentatively TRBD1 (5 bases). This CDR3 is 12 amino acids long. V dropped 0 bases and J dropped 14 bases, with 13 bases sitting between them. The germline V gene encodes CDR1 MNHNS and CDR2 SASEGT. Here the CDR3 reads CASSEARRARTF. Written as DNA, the CDR3 is TGTGCCAGCAGTGAAGCGCGCAGGGCTAGGACCTTC.

V usage is TRBV6-1 and J usage is TRBJ2-4; D remains unclear. Germline CDR1 MNHNS, CDR2 SASEGT. The CDR3 runs 16 residues. Trimming took 0 bases from V and 8 from J, leaving 17 bases between them. The DNA for the CDR3 is TGTGCCAGCAGTGAAGCGCGTAGAGGATGGTCGGACATTCAGTACTTC. This translates into CASSEARRGWSDIQYF.

The CDR3 DNA reads as TGTGCCATCAGTGAGGACAGGGGGAAGGCCGGGGAGCTGTTTTTT. Translating it yields CAISEDRGKAGELFF. The chain uses TRBV10-3 and TRBJ2-2, with TRBD1 matching over 9 bases. Germline loops: CDR1 ENHRY, CDR2 SYGVKD. The junction had 4 bases not matched to a gene; V was cut back by 2 bases and J by 6 bases. This CDR3 is 15 amino acids long.